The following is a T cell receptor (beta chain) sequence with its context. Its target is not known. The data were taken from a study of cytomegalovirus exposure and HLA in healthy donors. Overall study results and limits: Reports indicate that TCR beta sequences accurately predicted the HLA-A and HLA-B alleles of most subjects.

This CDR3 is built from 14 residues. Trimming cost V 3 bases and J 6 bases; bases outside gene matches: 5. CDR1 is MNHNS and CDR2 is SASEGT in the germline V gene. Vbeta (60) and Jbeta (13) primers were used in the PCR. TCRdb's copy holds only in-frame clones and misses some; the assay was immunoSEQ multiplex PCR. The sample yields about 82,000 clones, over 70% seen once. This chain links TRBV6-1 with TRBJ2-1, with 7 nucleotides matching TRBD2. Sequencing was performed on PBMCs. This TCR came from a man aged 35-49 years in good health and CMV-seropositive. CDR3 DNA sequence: TGTGCCAGCAGTGAGGGGGGGACTCGCAATGAGCAGTTCTTC. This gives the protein CASSEGGTRNEQFF.